The 9 T cell receptor beta chains presented below share a single source sample, sequenced in a study of human versus mouse CDR3 diversity and MHC coevolution. Sequencing used immunoSEQ multiplex PCR; TCRdb keeps in-frame clones, though not all of them. There are about 81,000 clones in the sample; 93% occur only once, and approximately 1.4% lies in the top ten. Sequenced sample: naive CD4+ T cells from blood. Subset meaning: CD45RO-negative CD62L-positive naive CD4 T cells. The receptors here all came from a person aged 25 to 69 in good health.

V usage is TRBV5-1 and J usage is TRBJ2-3, with 10 bases lining up with TRBD2. J was trimmed by 4 bases and V by 5 bases; bases with no gene match: 10. The CDR3 loop spans 16 amino acids. Germline assignment: CDR1 SGHRS and CDR2 YFSETQ. In DNA form, the CDR3 reads TGCGCCAGCAGGTCAATACTAGCGGGATCGGCAGATACGCAGTATTTT. As protein: CASRSILAGSADTQYF. Drawing the rest from reference TRBV5-1 and TRBJ2-3, the complete variable domain is KAGVTQTPRYLIKTRGQQVTLSCSPISGHRSVSWYQQTPGQGLQFLFEYFSETQRNKGNFPGRFSGRQFSNSRSEMNVSTLELGDSALYLCASRSILAGSADTQYFGPGTRLTVL.

The rearrangement joins TRBV27 to TRBJ2-2; 8 nucleotides agree with TRBD2. The V segment lost 2 bases and the J segment 4 bases; nucleotides outside the gene matches: 15. The germline V gene encodes CDR1 MNHEY and CDR2 SMNVEV (reference sequence). The CDR3 has 19 residues. The CDR3 reads CASSLLPPREGRGTGELFF. The CDR3 bases are TGTGCCAGCAGTTTACTCCCCCCACGGGAGGGCCGGGGCACCGGGGAGCTGTTTTTT.

Comment on this clone: The junction departs from germline at one end; a sequencing error may be responsible. Distinct nucleotide sequences in the sample also encode this CDR3. The chain has TRBV18 and TRBJ1-6; D ambiguous. CDR1 and CDR2 from the germline V gene are KGHSH and LQKENI. The CDR3 is 15 residues long. This chain's CDR3 is CASSPGSSYNSPLHF. CDR3 bases: TGTGCCAGCTCACCAGGGAGCTCCTATAATTCCCCCCTCCACTTT.

The chain recombines TRBV9 with TRBJ1-1; TRBD1 might be the D (6 bases). CDR3 length: 14 amino acids. Trimming pared 0 bases from V and 5 bases from J, leaving 11 bases between. Germline CDR1 is SGDLS and CDR2 is YYNGEE. The DNA of the CDR3 is TGTGCCAGCAGCGTAGGGATTACAGGGACTGAAGCTTTCTTT. This encodes CASSVGITGTEAFF. Full variable domain (outside the CDR3, taken from reference TRBV9 and TRBJ1-1): DSGVTQTPKHLITATGQRVTLRCSPRSGDLSVYWYQQSLDQGLQFLIQYYNGEERAKGNILERFSAQQFPDLHSELNLSSLELGDSALYFCASSVGITGTEAFFGQGTRLTVV.

The V and J genes are TRBV6-5 and TRBJ2-7, with D uncertain. V was trimmed by 6 bases and J by 6 bases, leaving 21 bases between them. Germline-derived CDR1 and CDR2 are MNHEY and SVGAGI. CDR3 size: 15 residues. CDR3 protein: CASSLPGQAHFEQYF. CDR3 DNA: TGTGCCAGCAGCCTCCCTGGCCAGGCGCATTTCGAGCAGTACTTC.

The rearrangement joins TRBV27 to TRBJ2-2, with D maybe TRBD2 (5 bases). Germline V CDR1 and CDR2: MNHEY, SMNVEV (reference sequence). The V and J ends lost 4 bases and 0 bases respectively, with 12 bases between them. The CDR3 totals 16 residues. CDR3 protein: CASSSRGDTNTGELFF. DNA for the CDR3: TGTGCCAGCAGTTCCCGGGGAGATACGAACACCGGGGAGCTGTTTTTT.

This clone came up a few times. CDR3 protein: CAIASLEGLPNYGYTF. CDR3 DNA sequence: TGTGCCATCGCCTCTCTGGAGGGGCTACCGAACTATGGCTACACCTTC. The V gene is TRBV10-3, the J gene TRBJ1-2; D is perhaps TRBD1 (5 bases). Germline V gives CDR1 ENHRY, CDR2 SYGVKD. The CDR3 covers 16 residues. Deletions cut 8 bases from V and 2 bases from J, with 21 bases between.

The CDR3 here is CASSPRGGEEQFF. The CDR3 DNA reads TGTGCCAGCAGCCCCCGGGGTGGCGAGGAGCAGTTCTTC. This chain joins TRBV7-3 and TRBJ2-1, with TRBD2 as a possible D gene (5 bases). The length of the CDR3 is 13 residues. V was shortened by 5 bases and J by 10 bases, with 15 bases between the two germline ends. CDR1 SGHTA and CDR2 FQGTGA come from the germline V gene.

This clone was picked up a small number of times. The chain combines TRBV28 with TRBJ1-3; no clear D. CDR3 size: 15 residues. Trimming took off 3 bases at V and 0 bases at J, with 9 bases between the two ends. Germline values: CDR1 MDHEN, CDR2 SYDVKM. The CDR3 spells CASSFPVSSGNTIYF. CDR3 nucleotide sequence: TGTGCCAGCAGTTTTCCGGTGAGCTCTGGAAACACCATATATTTT.